The 8 T cell receptor beta chains given below trace back to one sample, sequenced in a study of cytomegalovirus exposure and HLA in healthy donors. In the PCR, 60 Vbeta and 13 Jbeta primers were used. Measured with immunoSEQ multiplex PCR; TCRdb has only the in-frame clones, and not every one. The repertoire holds fewer than 150,000 clones, with about 70% as singletons. Specimen: PBMCs. The origin of the receptors is a man between 18 and 35 years old in good health and CMV-seronegative.

The V gene is TRBV19, the J gene TRBJ2-7; 7 nucleotides align to TRBD2. Trimming removed 5 bases from V and 2 bases from J; junction bases left unmatched: 9. The CDR3 is 15 amino acids. The germline CDR1 and CDR2 sequences are LNHDA and SQIVND (reference sequence). The CDR3 loop is CASSHQGGETYEQYF. The CDR3 region has the DNA TGTGCCAGTAGTCACCAGGGAGGGGAAACCTACGAGCAGTACTTC.

The rearrangement links TRBV27 to TRBJ1-2; D ambiguous. The CDR3 loop spans 12 amino acids. V lost 4 bases and J 4 bases, leaving 7 bases between the germline ends. CDR1 and CDR2 from the germline V gene are MNHEY and SMNVEV (reference sequence). The CDR3 sequence is CASSSNSYGYTF. The CDR3 DNA is TGTGCCAGCAGTTCTAACAGCTATGGCTACACCTTC.

In this sample, this clone turned up a few times. The rearrangement links TRBV7-6 to TRBJ2-7; 7 nucleotides agree with TRBD2. V lost 4 bases to trimming and J lost 4 bases; unmatched junction nucleotides: 16. CDR1 and CDR2 (germline): SGHVS, FNYEAQ. The CDR3 consists of 17 residues. CDR3 nucleotides: TGTGCCAGCAGCTCGACTCCAAGGGAGGGCGAGGGTTACGAGCAGTACTTC. Translation gives CASSSTPREGEGYEQYF.

This clone showed up just once. The gene calls are TRBV2 and TRBJ2-4; TRBD1 agrees at 8 bases. Germline V gene lookup returns CDR1 SNHLY and CDR2 FYNNEI. The ends lost 2 bases at V and 10 bases at J; junction bases unmatched: 13. The CDR3 loop spans 16 amino acids. CDR3 protein: CASSEPGGTGALIQYF. The CDR3, as DNA: TGTGCCAGCAGTGAACCGGGCGGGACAGGAGCCCTAATTCAGTACTTC.

This chain links TRBV27 with TRBJ2-5; D unclear. The V gene's germline CDR1 is MNHEY and CDR2 SMNVEV (reference sequence). V lost 5 bases and J 2 bases, leaving 9 bases between the germline ends. The CDR3 is made up of 13 amino acids. The CDR3 here is CASSPGLQETQYF. CDR3 DNA: TGTGCCAGCAGTCCCGGGTTACAAGAGACCCAGTACTTC.

This clone occurred once. The J gene is TRBJ2-7, the V gene TRBV5-1; D might be TRBD1 (5 bases). V was shortened by 2 bases and J by 2 bases, with 11 bases between the two germline ends. The CDR3 is made up of 14 amino acids. Germline CDR1 is SGHRS and CDR2 is YFSETQ. The CDR3 sequence: CASSFGQGTYEQYF. CDR3 DNA: TGCGCCAGCAGCTTTGGCCAGGGAACCTACGAGCAGTACTTC.

V usage is TRBV4-1 and J usage is TRBJ1-1; D is possibly TRBD1 (5 bases). The CDR3 consists of 15 residues. V was clipped by 4 bases and J by 1 base, with 13 bases between them. From germline, CDR1 is MGHRA and CDR2 YSYEKL. CDR3 in DNA: TGCGCCAGCAGCCCCACGCAGGGCCCGAACACTGAAGCTTTCTTT. Translation gives CASSPTQGPNTEAFF.

The chain is built from TRBV5-4 and TRBJ2-2, with D possibly matching TRBD1 (5 bases). Germline loops: CDR1 SGHNT, CDR2 YYREEE (reference sequence). The CDR3 has 15 amino acids. The ends were cut back, 0 bases at V and 4 bases at J, with 10 bases in the middle. The CDR3 loop reads CASSLVVGATGELFF. The CDR3 DNA is TGTGCCAGCAGCTTGGTCGTTGGGGCCACCGGGGAGCTGTTTTTT. Filled out from reference TRBV5-4 and TRBJ2-2, the complete variable domain reads ETGVTQSPTHLIKTRGQQVTLRCSSQSGHNTVSWYQQALGQGPQFIFQYYREEENGRGNFPPRFSGLQFPNYSSELNVNALELDDSALYLCASSLVVGATGELFFGEGSRLTVL.